This T cell receptor beta chain was observed in a study of T cell responses to AZD1222 COVID-19 vaccine. Clones were read by immunoSEQ multiplex PCR, and TCRdb kept only the in-frame ones, dropping some. The data show some 130,000 clones, with 91% seen just once and 2.8% held by the top ten. This CDR3 is built from 16 residues. The ends lost 1 base at V and 5 bases at J; junction bases unmatched: 7. Germline CDR1 reads KGHDR; CDR2 reads SFDVKD. The receptor's source is an adult in good health. V usage is TRBV24-1 and J usage is TRBJ2-3; 8 nucleotides align to TRBD1. The starting material was peripheral blood, obtained on day 0 of AZD1222 vaccination. In DNA, the CDR3 is TGTGCCACCAGTGATTTTTTCAGAACAGGGGGAGATACGCAGTATTTT. Translating gives CATSDFFRTGGDTQYF.